The 14 T cell receptor beta chains given below trace back to one sample, sequenced in a study of beta chain features in type 1 diabetes. Sequencing targeted expressed TCRB transcripts, as all isolated RNA had been reverse transcribed. The repertoire was sequenced with immunoSEQ multiplex PCR; TCRdb's copy has only in-frame clones and lacks some. The data hold about 140,000 clones, with about 9.7% observed a single time. Sample: central memory CD4+ T cells from blood. These receptors were obtained from a woman in her thirties or forties in good health.

This clone was seen only a few times. The CDR3 DNA sequence: TGTGCCAGCAGCTTAGCGAGACTAGCGGGGGGGGGCTCCTACAATGAGCAGTTCTTC. Protein: CASSLARLAGGGSYNEQFF. The chain carries TRBV7-2 and TRBJ2-1; TRBD2 matches 14 bases. V gave up 0 bases and J gave up 0 bases; unmatched junction bases: 4. The CDR3 loop spans 19 amino acids. CDR1 and CDR2 from the germline V gene are SGHTA and FQGNSA.

The rearrangement uses TRBV29-1 and TRBJ2-3, with 8 bases lining up with TRBD2. With V trimmed by 7 bases and J by 3 bases, 6 bases remained unmatched. The CDR3 has 13 amino acids. From germline, CDR1 is SQVTM and CDR2 ANQGSEA. In DNA form, the CDR3 reads TGCAGCGGCCGCGGGGGGCGGACAGATACGCAGTATTTT. It codes for CSGRGGRTDTQYF.

This clone appeared a few times. The genes are TRBV7-9 and TRBJ2-3; TRBD2 matches 10 bases. V gave up 3 bases and J gave up 1 base; unmatched junction bases: 4. The CDR3 runs to 16 residues. CDR1 and CDR2 (germline): SEHNR, FQNEAQ (reference sequence). CDR3 protein: CASSFGTSERTDTQYF. CDR3 coding DNA: TGTGCCAGCAGCTTCGGGACTAGCGAACGCACAGATACGCAGTATTTT.

The chain uses TRBV6-6 and TRBJ2-7; 7 nucleotides line up with TRBD2. The V segment lost 3 bases and the J segment 3 bases; nucleotides outside the gene matches: 5. This CDR3 spans 14 amino acids. Germline-derived CDR1 and CDR2 are MNHNY and SVGAGI (reference sequence). The CDR3 coding sequence is TGTGCCAGCAGTTATCTTGGGAGGGACTACGAGCAGTACTTC. Residues: CASSYLGRDYEQYF.

This clone was detected a few times. The CDR3 DNA sequence: TGCGCCAGCAGCCAAGGTGAAGGGAGGGGGTACACTGAAGCTTTCTTT. Its translation is CASSQGEGRGYTEAFF. This chain uses TRBV4-1 with TRBJ1-1; possible D gene TRBD1, 6 bases. The germline CDR1 and CDR2 sequences are MGHRA and YSYEKL. CDR3 length: 16 amino acids. Trimming took off 1 base at V and 3 bases at J, with 15 bases between the two ends.

This clone was seen only a few times. This sequence joins TRBV20-1 and TRBJ1-2; no definite D call. Germline V gene lookup returns CDR1 DFQATT and CDR2 SNEGSKA (reference sequence). The CDR3 is 11 residues long. Trimming left V 7 bases short and J 7 bases short, with 13 bases between. CDR3 DNA: TGCAGTGTCGGAGGGCCGGGTGGCTACACCTTC. Translated: CSVGGPGGYTF.

This chain uses TRBV5-4 with TRBJ1-1; D is perhaps TRBD1 (6 bases). Germline V gene data show CDR1 as SGHNT and CDR2 as YYREEE (reference sequence). This CDR3 has 14 residues. The ends were cut back, 1 base at V and 1 base at J, with 8 bases in the middle. As DNA, the CDR3 is TGTGCCAGCAGCTTGCGAGGGGGGAACACTGAAGCTTTCTTT. Its protein is CASSLRGGNTEAFF.

This clone was seen a few times. J is TRBJ2-5 and V is TRBV5-1; 11 positions match TRBD2. J gave up 4 bases and V 1 base, and 0 bases lay outside the gene matches. CDR1 SGHRS and CDR2 YFSETQ come from the germline V gene. CDR3 length equals 14 residues. The CDR3 loop is CASSLTSGRETQYF. CDR3 nucleotide sequence: TGCGCCAGCAGCTTGACTAGCGGGAGAGAGACCCAGTACTTC.

This chain links TRBV18 with TRBJ1-6, with no clear D. V dropped 4 bases and J dropped 0 bases, with 19 bases sitting between them. Germline V gene lookup returns CDR1 KGHSH and CDR2 LQKENI. This CDR3 is 19 amino acids long. This chain's CDR3 is CASSLTSQEESSYNSPLHF. CDR3 in DNA: TGTGCCAGCTCACTAACATCGCAGGAGGAGAGCTCCTATAATTCACCCCTCCACTTT.

This clone was counted between two and nine times. The CDR3 reads CASSLWSGQGIWRHNSPLHF. CDR3 nucleotide sequence: TGCGCCAGCAGTCTTTGGTCAGGACAGGGGATCTGGCGCCATAATTCACCCCTCCACTTT. The V gene is TRBV23-1, the J gene TRBJ1-6; TRBD1 aligns across 9 bases. TRBV23-1 is filed as an ORF, its function uncertain. The trim removed 4 bases at V and 5 bases at J, leaving 18 bases unmatched. The CDR3 contains 20 residues.

Turning to this clone: Distinct nucleotide sequences in the sample also encode this CDR3. The rearrangement uses TRBV6-5 and TRBJ1-1; D is unresolved. The CDR3 has 11 residues. The V gene lost 5 bases and the J gene lost 8 bases, with 9 bases spanning the gap. Germline CDR1 is MNHEY and CDR2 is SVGAGI. The CDR3 protein is CASSPGWEAFF. The CDR3 nucleotides are TGTGCCAGCAGTCCCGGGTGGGAAGCTTTCTTT.

This clone was counted ten times or more. The CDR3: CASSKGDSYGYTF. As DNA, the CDR3 is TGTGCCAGCAGCAAGGGGGACAGCTATGGCTACACCTTC. J is TRBJ1-2 and V is TRBV27; 7 bases match TRBD1. Germline CDR1 reads MNHEY; CDR2 reads SMNVEV (reference sequence). The CDR3 consists of 13 residues. J lost 4 bases, V lost 6 bases, and 5 bases had no gene match.

V usage is TRBV29-1 and J usage is TRBJ1-3; D is unresolved. The CDR3 extends over 13 amino acids. Trimming left V 7 bases short and J 2 bases short, with 12 bases between. Germline-derived CDR1 and CDR2 are SQVTM and ANQGSEA. This CDR3 reads CSGRHPPGNTIYF. CDR3 coding DNA: TGCAGCGGCCGACACCCGCCTGGAAACACCATATATTTT.

CDR3 protein: CASSPTVNTEAFF. The DNA of the CDR3 is TGTGCCAGCAGCCCTACAGTAAACACTGAAGCTTTCTTT. J is TRBJ1-1 and V is TRBV14; D uncertain. The V and J ends lost 4 bases and 2 bases respectively, with 8 bases between them. Germline CDR1 reads SGHDN; CDR2 reads FVKESK. The length of the CDR3 is 13 residues. Supplemented by reference TRBV14 and TRBJ1-1, the full variable domain reads EAGVTQFPSHSVIEKGQTVTLRCDPISGHDNLYWYRRVMGKEIKFLLHFVKESKQDESGMPNNRFLAERTGGTYSTLKVQPAELEDSGVYFCASSPTVNTEAFFGQGTRLTVV.